Here is one TCR beta chain with its context. The record originates from a study of blood T cell repertoires in COVID-19. On the study more broadly: Some COVID-19 samples were acute and others convalescent; all came from the United States, Italy and Spain.

Participants were aged 18 to 89 years from more than 20 US areas. Donors in Cohort 3 who had recovered were those with two negative PCRs, healthcare professional clearance, or resolution of their symptoms. As processed by the authors: Nucleated cell number was recorded as an estimate derived from reference gene primer amplification. Method: immunoSEQ multiplex PCR; TCRdb's copy keeps in-frame clones and lacks some. V and J calls and clone size come straight from that table; D and trimming were deduced from the DNA. The sample lists over 250,000 clones; approximately 89% were seen once. Material for sequencing was PBMCs or T cells enriched from blood (not recorded which). The receptor was isolated from a woman aged 60 to 75 who had recovered from COVID-19.

The CDR3 sequence: CASSQGQGGYGPYGYTF. In DNA, the CDR3 is TGTGCCAGCAGTCAAGGTCAAGGCGGGTATGGGCCTTATGGCTACACCTTC. This chain uses TRBV5-5 with TRBJ1-2; D gene unclear. CDR3 length: 17 residues. Germline CDR1 SGHKS, CDR2 YYEKEE (reference sequence). V was trimmed by 5 bases and J by 5 bases, leaving 25 bases between them.